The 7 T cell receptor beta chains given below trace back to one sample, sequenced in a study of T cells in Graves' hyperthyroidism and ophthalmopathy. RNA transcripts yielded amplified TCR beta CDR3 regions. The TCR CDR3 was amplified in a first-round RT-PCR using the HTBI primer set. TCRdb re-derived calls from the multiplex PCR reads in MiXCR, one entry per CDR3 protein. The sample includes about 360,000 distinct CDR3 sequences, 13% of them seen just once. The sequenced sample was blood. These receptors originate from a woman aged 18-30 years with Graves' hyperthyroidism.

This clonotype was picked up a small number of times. CDR3 sequence reads: CASSPSTVNSGANVLTF. CDR3 sequence (DNA): TGTGCCAGCTCACCATCTACCGTCAACTCTGGGGCCAACGTCCTGACTTTC. The chain carries TRBV18 and TRBJ2-6; D is unresolved. Germline-derived CDR1 and CDR2 are KGHSH and LQKENI. The V and J ends lost 2 bases and 0 bases respectively, with 11 bases between them. The length of the CDR3 is 17 residues.

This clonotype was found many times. CDR3: CASSGGLAGNYEQYF. The CDR3 nucleotides are TGCGCCAGCAGCGGGGGACTAGCGGGAAACTACGAGCAGTACTTC. V usage is TRBV4-1 and J usage is TRBJ2-7; TRBD2 matches 13 bases. CDR1 and CDR2 from the germline V gene are MGHRA and YSYEKL. This CDR3 contains 15 residues. The ends lost 5 bases at V and 3 bases at J; junction bases unmatched: 4.

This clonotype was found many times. Written as DNA, the CDR3 is TGCAGTGCTGACGGACAGGGCCGAAAAACTTTCTTT. Translation gives CSADGQGRKTFF. This chain joins TRBV20-1 and TRBJ1-1, with 8 bases aligning to TRBD1. Germline values: CDR1 DFQATT, CDR2 SNEGSKA (reference sequence). V was pared by 5 bases and J by 12 bases, with 11 bases of the junction left unmatched. The CDR3 is 12 amino acids.

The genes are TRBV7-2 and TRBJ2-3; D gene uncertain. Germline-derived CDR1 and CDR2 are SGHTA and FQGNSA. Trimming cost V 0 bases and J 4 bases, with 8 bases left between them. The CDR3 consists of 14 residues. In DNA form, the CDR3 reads TGTGCCAGCAGCTTAGCGTCGAGGCCAGATACGCAGTATTTT. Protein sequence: CASSLASRPDTQYF. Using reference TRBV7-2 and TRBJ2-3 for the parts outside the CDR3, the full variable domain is GAGVSQSPSNKVTEKGKDVELRCDPISGHTALYWYRQSLGQGLEFLIYFQGNSAPDKSGLPSDRFSAERTGGSVSTLTIQRTQQEDSAVYLCASSLASRPDTQYFGPGTRLTVL.

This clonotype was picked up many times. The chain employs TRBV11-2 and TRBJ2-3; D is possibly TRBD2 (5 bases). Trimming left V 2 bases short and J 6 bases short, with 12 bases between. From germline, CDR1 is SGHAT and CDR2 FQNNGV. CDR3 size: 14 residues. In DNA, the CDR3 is TGTGCCAGCAGCTTAAGGTCCGGAGGCGATACGCAGTATTTT. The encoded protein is CASSLRSGGDTQYF.

CDR3 loop: CASSPRTGEGYTF. CDR3 DNA sequence: TGTGCCAGCAGCCCACGGACAGGGGAGGGCTACACCTTC. The chain combines TRBV28 with TRBJ1-2; 9 nucleotides line up with TRBD1. CDR3 length equals 13 residues. V lost 6 bases, J lost 8 bases, and 7 bases stayed unmatched. CDR1 MDHEN and CDR2 SYDVKM come from the germline V gene.

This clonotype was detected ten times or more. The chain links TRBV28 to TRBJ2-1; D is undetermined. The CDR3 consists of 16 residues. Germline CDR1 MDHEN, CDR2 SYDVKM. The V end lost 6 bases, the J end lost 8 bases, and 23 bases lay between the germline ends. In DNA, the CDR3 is TGTGCCAGCAGGCCCCCGGTCAGCTCAATTTCTCATGAGCAGTTCTTC. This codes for CASRPPVSSISHEQFF.